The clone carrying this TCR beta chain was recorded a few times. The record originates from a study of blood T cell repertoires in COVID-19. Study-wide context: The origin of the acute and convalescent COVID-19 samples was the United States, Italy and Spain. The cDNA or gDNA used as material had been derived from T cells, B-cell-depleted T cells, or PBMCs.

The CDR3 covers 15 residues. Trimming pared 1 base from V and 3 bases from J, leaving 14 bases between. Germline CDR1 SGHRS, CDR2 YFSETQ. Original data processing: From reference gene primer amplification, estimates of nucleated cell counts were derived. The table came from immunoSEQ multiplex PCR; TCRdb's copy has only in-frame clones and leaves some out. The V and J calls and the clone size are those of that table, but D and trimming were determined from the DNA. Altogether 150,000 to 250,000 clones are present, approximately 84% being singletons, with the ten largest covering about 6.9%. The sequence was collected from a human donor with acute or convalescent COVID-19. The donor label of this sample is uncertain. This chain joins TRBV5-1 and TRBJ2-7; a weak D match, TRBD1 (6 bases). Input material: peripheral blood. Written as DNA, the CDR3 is TGCGCCAGCAGCTTGAGGGCAGGGGATATCTACGAGCAGTACTTC. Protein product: CASSLRAGDIYEQYF.